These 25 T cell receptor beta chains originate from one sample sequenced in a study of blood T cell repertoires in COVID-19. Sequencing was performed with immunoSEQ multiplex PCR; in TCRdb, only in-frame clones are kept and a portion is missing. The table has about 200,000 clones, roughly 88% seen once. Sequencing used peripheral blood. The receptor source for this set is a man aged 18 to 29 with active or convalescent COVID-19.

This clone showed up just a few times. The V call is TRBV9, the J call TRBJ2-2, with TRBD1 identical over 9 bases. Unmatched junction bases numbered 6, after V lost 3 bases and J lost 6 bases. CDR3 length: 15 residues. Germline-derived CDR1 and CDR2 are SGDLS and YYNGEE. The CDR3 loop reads CASSETGGAAGELFF. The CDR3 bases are TGTGCCAGCAGCGAAACAGGGGGCGCGGCCGGGGAGCTGTTTTTT.

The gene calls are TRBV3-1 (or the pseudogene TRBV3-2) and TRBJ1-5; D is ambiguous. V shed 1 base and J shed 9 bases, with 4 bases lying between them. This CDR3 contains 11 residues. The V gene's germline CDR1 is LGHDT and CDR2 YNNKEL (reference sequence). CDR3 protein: CASSQGGPQHF. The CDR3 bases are TGTGCCAGCAGCCAAGGCGGGCCCCAGCATTTT.

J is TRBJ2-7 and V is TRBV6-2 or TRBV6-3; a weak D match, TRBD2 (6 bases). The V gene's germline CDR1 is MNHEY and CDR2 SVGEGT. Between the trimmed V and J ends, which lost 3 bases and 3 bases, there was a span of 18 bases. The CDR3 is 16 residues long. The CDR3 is CASSYHGGEFVYEQYF. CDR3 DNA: TGTGCCAGCAGTTATCACGGCGGGGAGTTCGTCTACGAGCAGTACTTC.

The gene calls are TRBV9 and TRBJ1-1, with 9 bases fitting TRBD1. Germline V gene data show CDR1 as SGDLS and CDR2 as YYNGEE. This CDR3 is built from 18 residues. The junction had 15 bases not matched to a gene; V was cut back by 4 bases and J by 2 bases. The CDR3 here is CASSPPLGQGRKNTEAFF. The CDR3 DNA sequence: TGTGCCAGCAGCCCCCCCCTTGGACAGGGGAGGAAAAACACTGAAGCTTTCTTT.

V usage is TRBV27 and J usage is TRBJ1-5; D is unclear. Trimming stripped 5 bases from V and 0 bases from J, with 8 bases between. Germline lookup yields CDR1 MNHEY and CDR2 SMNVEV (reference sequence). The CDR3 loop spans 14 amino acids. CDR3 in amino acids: CASSLKISNQPQHF. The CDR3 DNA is TGTGCCAGCAGTCTAAAGATTAGCAATCAGCCCCAGCATTTT.

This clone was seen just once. The CDR3 coding sequence is TGTGCCAGCAGTTTATCTTCCCGACAGGGGTCCAGCAATTCACCCCTCCACTTT. It specifies CASSLSSRQGSSNSPLHF. The chain carries TRBV28 and TRBJ1-6; 8 nucleotides agree with TRBD1. J lost 7 bases, V lost 1 base, and 12 bases had no gene match. The CDR3 contains 18 residues. Germline lookup yields CDR1 MDHEN and CDR2 SYDVKM.

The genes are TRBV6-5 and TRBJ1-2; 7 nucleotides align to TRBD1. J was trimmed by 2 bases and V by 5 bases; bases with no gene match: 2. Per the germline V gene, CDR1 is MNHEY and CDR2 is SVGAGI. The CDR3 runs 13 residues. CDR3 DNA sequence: TGTGCCAGCAGTCTGGACAGGAACTATGGCTACACCTTC. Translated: CASSLDRNYGYTF.

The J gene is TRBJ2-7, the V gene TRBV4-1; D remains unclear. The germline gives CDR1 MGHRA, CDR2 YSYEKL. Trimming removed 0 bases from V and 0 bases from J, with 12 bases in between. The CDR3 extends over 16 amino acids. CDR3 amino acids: CASSQDRREFSYEQYF. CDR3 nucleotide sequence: TGCGCCAGCAGCCAAGATAGGAGAGAATTCTCCTACGAGCAGTACTTC.

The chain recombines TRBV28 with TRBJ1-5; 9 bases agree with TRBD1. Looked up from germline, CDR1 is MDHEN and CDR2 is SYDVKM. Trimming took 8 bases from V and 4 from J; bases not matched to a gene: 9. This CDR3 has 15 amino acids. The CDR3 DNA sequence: TGTGCCAGCCGATGGGACAGGGCCTCAAATCAGCCCCAGCATTTT. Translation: CASRWDRASNQPQHF.

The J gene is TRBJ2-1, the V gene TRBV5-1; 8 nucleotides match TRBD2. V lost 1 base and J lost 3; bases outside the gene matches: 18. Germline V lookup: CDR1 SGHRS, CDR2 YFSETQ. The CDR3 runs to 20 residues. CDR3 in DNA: TGCGCCAGCAGCTTGTTGTATTCTGGTTTAGCGGGGAGCAACTACAATGAGCAGTTCTTC. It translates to CASSLLYSGLAGSNYNEQFF.

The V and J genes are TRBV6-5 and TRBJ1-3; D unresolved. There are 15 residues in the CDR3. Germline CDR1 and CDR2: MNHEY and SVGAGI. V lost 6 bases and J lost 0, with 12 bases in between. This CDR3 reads CASSPPGISGNTIYF. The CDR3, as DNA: TGTGCCAGCAGCCCGCCGGGGATCTCTGGAAACACCATATATTTT.

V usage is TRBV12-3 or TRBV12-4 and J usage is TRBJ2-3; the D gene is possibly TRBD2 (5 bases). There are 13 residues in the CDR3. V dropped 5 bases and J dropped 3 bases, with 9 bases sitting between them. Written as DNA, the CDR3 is TGTGCCAGCAGTGCGGACTCGACAGATACGCAGTATTTT. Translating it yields CASSADSTDTQYF.

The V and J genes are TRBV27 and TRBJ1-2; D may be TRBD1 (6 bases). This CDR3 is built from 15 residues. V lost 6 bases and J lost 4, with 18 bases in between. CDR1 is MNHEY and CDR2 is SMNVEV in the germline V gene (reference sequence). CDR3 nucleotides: TGTGCCAGCAGCCAGGGGTATGGCGGAAGCTATGGCTACACCTTC. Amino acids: CASSQGYGGSYGYTF.

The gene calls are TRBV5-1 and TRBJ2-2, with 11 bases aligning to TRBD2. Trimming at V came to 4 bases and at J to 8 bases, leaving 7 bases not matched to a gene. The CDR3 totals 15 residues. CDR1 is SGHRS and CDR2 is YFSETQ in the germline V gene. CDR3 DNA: TGCGCCAGCAGCAAACCGACTAGCGGGACTGGGGAGCTGTTTTTT. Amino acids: CASSKPTSGTGELFF.

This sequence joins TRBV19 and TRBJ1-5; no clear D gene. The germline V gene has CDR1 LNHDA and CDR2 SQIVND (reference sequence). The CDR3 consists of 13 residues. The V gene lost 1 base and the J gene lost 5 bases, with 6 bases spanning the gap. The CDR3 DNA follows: TGTGCCAGTAGTATAGCCCCCGATCAGCCCCAGCATTTT. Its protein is CASSIAPDQPQHF.

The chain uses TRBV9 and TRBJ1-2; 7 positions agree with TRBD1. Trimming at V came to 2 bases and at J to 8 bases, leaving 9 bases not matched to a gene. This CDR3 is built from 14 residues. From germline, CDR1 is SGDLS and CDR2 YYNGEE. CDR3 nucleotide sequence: TGTGCCAGCAGCGTGGGCCCAGGGGGAAACGGCTACACCTTC. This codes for CASSVGPGGNGYTF. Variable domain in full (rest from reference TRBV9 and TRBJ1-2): DSGVTQTPKHLITATGQRVTLRCSPRSGDLSVYWYQQSLDQGLQFLIQYYNGEERAKGNILERFSAQQFPDLHSELNLSSLELGDSALYFCASSVGPGGNGYTFGSGTRLTVV.

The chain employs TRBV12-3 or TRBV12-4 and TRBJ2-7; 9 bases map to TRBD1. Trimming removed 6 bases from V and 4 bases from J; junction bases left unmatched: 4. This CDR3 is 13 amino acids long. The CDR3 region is CASSRQGEYEQYF. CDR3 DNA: TGTGCCAGCAGCCGACAGGGGGAATACGAGCAGTACTTC.

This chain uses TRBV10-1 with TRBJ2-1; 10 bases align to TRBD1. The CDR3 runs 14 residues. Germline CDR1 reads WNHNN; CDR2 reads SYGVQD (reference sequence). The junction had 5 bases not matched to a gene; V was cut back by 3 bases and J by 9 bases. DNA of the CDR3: TGCGCCAGCAGTGACATGACAGGGGGCACTGAGCAGTTCTTC. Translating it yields CASSDMTGGTEQFF.

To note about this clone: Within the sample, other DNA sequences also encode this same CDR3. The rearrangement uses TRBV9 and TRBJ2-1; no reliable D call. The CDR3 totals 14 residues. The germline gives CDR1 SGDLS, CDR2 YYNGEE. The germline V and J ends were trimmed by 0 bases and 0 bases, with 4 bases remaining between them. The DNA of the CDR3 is TGTGCCAGCAGCGTAGGTAGCTCCTACAATGAGCAGTTCTTC. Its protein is CASSVGSSYNEQFF.

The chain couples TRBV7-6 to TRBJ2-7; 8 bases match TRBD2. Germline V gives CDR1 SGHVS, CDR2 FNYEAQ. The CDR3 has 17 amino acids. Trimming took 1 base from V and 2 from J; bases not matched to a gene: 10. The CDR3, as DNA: TGTGCCAGCAGCTTAGTCCCCCCGGGAGGGATGGCCTACGAGCAGTACTTC. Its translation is CASSLVPPGGMAYEQYF.

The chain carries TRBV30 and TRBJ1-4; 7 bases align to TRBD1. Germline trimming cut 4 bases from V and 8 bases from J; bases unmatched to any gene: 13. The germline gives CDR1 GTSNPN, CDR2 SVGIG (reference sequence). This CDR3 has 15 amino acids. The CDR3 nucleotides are TGTGCCTGGAAAGGGAGAGACAGGGATAGAGAAAAACTGTTTTTT. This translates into CAWKGRDRDREKLFF.

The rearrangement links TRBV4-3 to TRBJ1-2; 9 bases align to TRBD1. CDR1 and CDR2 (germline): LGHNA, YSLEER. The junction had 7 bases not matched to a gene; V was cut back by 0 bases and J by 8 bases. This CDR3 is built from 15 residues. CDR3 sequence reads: CASSQDQGQGGGYTF. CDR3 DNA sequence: TGCGCCAGCAGCCAAGACCAGGGACAGGGAGGCGGCTACACCTTC.

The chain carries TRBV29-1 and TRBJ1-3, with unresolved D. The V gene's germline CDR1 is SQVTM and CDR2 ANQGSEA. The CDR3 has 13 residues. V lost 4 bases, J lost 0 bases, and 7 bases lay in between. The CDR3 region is CSVGHSSGNTIYF. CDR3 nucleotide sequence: TGCAGCGTTGGTCATAGCTCTGGAAACACCATATATTTT.

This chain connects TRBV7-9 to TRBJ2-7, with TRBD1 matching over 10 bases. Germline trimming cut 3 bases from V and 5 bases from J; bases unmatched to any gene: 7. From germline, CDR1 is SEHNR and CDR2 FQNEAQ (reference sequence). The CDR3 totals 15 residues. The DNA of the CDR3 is TGTGCCAGCAGCTTTCTCCGGGACAGGGGCCACGAGCAGTACTTC. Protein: CASSFLRDRGHEQYF.

The CDR3 is CASSRYRDRGNSPLHF. The DNA of the CDR3 is TGTGCCAGCAGTCGATACCGGGACAGGGGGAACTCACCCCTCCACTTT. This chain uses TRBV28 with TRBJ1-6; 11 bases match TRBD1. J lost 10 bases, V lost 5 bases, and 10 bases had no gene match. The germline CDR1 and CDR2 sequences are MDHEN and SYDVKM. There are 16 residues in the CDR3.